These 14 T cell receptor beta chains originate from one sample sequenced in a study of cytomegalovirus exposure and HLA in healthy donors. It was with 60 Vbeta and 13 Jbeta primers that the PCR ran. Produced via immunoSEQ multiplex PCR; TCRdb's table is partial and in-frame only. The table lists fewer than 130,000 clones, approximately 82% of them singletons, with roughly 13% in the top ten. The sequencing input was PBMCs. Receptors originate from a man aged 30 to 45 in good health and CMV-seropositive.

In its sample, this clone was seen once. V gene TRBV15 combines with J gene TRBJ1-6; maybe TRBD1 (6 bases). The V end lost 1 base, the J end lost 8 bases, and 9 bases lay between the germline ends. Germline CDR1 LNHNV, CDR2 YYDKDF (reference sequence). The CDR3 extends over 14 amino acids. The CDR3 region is CATSRGRGDSPLHF. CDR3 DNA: TGTGCCACCAGCAGAGGCAGGGGAGATTCACCCCTCCACTTT.

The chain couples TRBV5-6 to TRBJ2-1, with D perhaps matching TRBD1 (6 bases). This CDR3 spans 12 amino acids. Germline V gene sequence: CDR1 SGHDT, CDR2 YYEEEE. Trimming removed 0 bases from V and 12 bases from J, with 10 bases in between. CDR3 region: CASSLGTVGQFF. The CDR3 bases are TGTGCCAGCAGCTTGGGGACAGTGGGGCAGTTCTTC.

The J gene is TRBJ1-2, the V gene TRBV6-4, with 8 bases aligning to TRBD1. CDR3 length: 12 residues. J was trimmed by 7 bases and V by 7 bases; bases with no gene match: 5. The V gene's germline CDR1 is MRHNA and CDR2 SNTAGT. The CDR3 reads CASKPTGGGYTF. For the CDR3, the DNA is TGTGCCAGCAAACCAACAGGGGGTGGCTACACCTTC.

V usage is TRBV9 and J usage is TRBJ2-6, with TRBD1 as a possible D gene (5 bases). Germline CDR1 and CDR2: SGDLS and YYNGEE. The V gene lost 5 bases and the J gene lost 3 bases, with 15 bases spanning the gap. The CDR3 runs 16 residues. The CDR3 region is CASSYQGGSGANVLTF. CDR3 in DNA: TGTGCCAGCAGTTACCAGGGTGGCAGTGGGGCCAACGTCCTGACTTTC. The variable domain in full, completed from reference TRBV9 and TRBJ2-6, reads DSGVTQTPKHLITATGQRVTLRCSPRSGDLSVYWYQQSLDQGLQFLIQYYNGEERAKGNILERFSAQQFPDLHSELNLSSLELGDSALYFCASSYQGGSGANVLTFGAGSRLTVL.

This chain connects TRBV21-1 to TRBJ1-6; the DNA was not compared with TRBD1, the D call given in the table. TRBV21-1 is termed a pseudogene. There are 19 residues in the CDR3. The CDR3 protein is CASSLYRQGLKSENSPLHF. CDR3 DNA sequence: TGTGCCAGCAGCCTATACCGGCAGGGGCTTAAGTCGGAGAATTCACCCCTCCACTTT.

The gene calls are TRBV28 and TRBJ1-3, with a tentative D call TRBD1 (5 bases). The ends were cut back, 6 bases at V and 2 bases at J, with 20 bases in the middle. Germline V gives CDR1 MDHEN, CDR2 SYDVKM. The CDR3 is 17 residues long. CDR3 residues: CASSPLRMGGAGNTIYF. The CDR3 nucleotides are TGTGCCAGCAGCCCCCTAAGGATGGGGGGGGCTGGAAACACCATATATTTT.

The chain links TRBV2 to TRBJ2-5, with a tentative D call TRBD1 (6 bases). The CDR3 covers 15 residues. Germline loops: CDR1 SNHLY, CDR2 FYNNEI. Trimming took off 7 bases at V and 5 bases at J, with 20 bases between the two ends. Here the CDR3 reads CASTPPGGRGETQYF. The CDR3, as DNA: TGTGCCAGCACCCCCCCCGGAGGTAGGGGGGAGACCCAGTACTTC.

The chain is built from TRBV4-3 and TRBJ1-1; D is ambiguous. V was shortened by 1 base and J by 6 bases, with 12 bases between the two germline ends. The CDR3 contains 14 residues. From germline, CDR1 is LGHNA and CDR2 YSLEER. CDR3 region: CASSQGLMGPEAFF. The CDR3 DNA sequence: TGCGCCAGCAGCCAAGGGCTCATGGGCCCTGAAGCTTTCTTT.

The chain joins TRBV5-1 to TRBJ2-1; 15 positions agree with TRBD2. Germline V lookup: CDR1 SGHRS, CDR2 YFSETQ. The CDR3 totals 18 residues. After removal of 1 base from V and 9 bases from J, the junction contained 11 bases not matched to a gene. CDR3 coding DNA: TGCGCCAGCAGCTTGTACCCCGGGACTAGCGGGGGGTTGGTTGAGCAGTTCTTC. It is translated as CASSLYPGTSGGLVEQFF.

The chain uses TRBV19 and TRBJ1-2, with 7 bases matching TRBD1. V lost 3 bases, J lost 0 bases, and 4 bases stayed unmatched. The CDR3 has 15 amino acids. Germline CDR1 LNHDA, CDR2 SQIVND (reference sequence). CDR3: CASSIDRAANYGYTF. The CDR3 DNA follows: TGTGCCAGTAGTATTGACAGGGCCGCTAACTATGGCTACACCTTC.

The CDR3 DNA is TGCGCCAGCAGCCAAGGACCGCCGGAGTCCTACGAGCAGTACTTC. Residues: CASSQGPPESYEQYF. The chain is built from TRBV4-1 and TRBJ2-7; D is unclear. Trimming pared 1 base from V and 1 base from J, leaving 11 bases between. Germline V lookup: CDR1 MGHRA, CDR2 YSYEKL. This CDR3 region has 15 residues.

The CDR3 DNA sequence: TGTGCCAGCAGGGCGCCGGGACAGGGGGCCTCTGGCTACACCTTC. It is translated as CASRAPGQGASGYTF. The J gene is TRBJ1-2, the V gene TRBV6-5, with 12 bases lining up with TRBD1. The CDR3 runs 15 residues. Per the germline V gene, CDR1 is MNHEY and CDR2 is SVGAGI. Germline trimming cut 6 bases from V and 7 bases from J; bases unmatched to any gene: 9.

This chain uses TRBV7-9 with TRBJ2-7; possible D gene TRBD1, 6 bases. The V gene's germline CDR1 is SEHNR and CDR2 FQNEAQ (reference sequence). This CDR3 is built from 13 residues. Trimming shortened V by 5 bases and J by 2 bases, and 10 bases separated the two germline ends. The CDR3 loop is CASSPQGPYEQYF. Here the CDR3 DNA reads TGTGCCAGCAGCCCGCAGGGGCCCTACGAGCAGTACTTC.

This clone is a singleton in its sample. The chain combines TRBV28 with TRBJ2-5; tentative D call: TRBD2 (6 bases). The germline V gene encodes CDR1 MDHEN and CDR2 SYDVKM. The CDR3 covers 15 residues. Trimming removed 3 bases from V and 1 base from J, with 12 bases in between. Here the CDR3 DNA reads TGTGCCAGCAGTTTCATCGGGGGTGGCCAAGAGACCCAGTACTTC. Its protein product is CASSFIGGGQETQYF.